This T cell receptor beta chain was captured in a study of tumor-infiltrating lymphocytes in primary liver carcinoma. This CDR3 spans 15 amino acids. The V end was cut by 5 bases, the J end by 0 bases, with 8 bases between. CDR1 and CDR2 (germline): LNHDA, SQIVND (reference sequence). Co-extracting RNA and DNA was done with about 17-31 mg of unsorted bulk tissue as input. Surgeons treated the primary liver carcinoma of the patients by surgical resection. With around 500 ng total RNA as template and a constant-region primer, TCR beta cDNA was made. Sequencing libraries for TCR beta derived from three nested multiplex PCR rounds that used slightly modified ARM-PCR. Use of TRBV1-TRBV30 forward primers with a C-beta reverse primer characterized the first two PCR rounds, which lasted around 9 cycles each. One entry per CDR3 protein results from TCRdb running MiXCR on the multiplex PCR reads. The sample shows approximately 99,000 distinct CDR3 sequences, 55% to 70% of them seen only once.

The chain employs TRBV19 and TRBJ2-6; D gene uncertain. The clonotype was recovered from a woman aged 60-70 years with primary liver carcinoma and hepatitis B virus infection. Sequences were obtained from liver tumor tissue from sampling region 5. Regarding subset: tumor region T5, tumor centre. The chain's CDR3 is CASSLENSGANVLTF. In DNA, the CDR3 is TGTGCCAGTAGTTTGGAGAACTCTGGGGCCAACGTCCTGACTTTC.